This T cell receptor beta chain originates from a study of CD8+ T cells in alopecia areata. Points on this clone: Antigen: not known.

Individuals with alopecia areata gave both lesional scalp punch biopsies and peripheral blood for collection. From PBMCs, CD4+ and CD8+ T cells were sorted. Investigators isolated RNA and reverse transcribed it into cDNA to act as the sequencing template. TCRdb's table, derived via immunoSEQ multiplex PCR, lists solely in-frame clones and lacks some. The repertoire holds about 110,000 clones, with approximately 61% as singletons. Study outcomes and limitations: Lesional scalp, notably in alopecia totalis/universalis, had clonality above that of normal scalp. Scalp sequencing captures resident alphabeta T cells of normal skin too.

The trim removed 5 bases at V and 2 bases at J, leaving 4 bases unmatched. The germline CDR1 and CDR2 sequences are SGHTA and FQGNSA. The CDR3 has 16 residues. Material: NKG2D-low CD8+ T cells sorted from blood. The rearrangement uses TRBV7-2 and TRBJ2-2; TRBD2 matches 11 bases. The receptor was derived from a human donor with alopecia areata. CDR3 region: CASSTGLAGNTGELFF. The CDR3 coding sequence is TGTGCCAGCAGCACCGGACTAGCGGGCAACACCGGGGAGCTGTTTTTT.